A selection of T cell receptor beta chains follows, all from one sample in a study of cytomegalovirus exposure and HLA in healthy donors. The data were produced by immunoSEQ multiplex PCR, yet TCRdb's version contains in-frame clones alone and is incomplete. This sample yields 100,000 to 150,000 clones, of which around 80% are seen a single time; under 0.3% belongs to the top ten. The sequenced material came from PBMCs. These TCRs come from a man aged 45-65 years in good health and CMV-seronegative. CDR3s include the opening cysteine and the closing phenylalanine or tryptophan. Each record gives: D gene, clone size, V gene, J gene, CDR3 protein, CDR3 DNA. The D gene is left open where the match is weak. A clone size is listed for some rows: how often the clone was seen (once, few, many), or a class if it is expanded.

d_call: -; clone_size: -; v_call: TRBV29-1; j_call: TRBJ2-7; cdr3_aa: CSVRDNSYEQYF; cdr3_nt: TGCAGCGTTCGGGACAACTCCTACGAGCAGTACTTC
d_call: -; clone_size: -; v_call: TRBV4-2; j_call: TRBJ2-7; cdr3_aa: CASSQDRRQYF; cdr3_nt: TGTGCCAGCAGCCAAGACCGTCGGCAGTACTTC
d_call: -; clone_size: once; v_call: TRBV10-3; j_call: TRBJ1-2; cdr3_aa: CAISPGRAGYGYTF; cdr3_nt: TGTGCCATCAGCCCCGGTCGCGCAGGGTATGGCTACACCTTC
d_call: TRBD2; clone_size: -; v_call: TRBV5-4; j_call: TRBJ2-1; cdr3_aa: CASSRPGLANHEQFF; cdr3_nt: TGTGCCAGCAGCCGACCGGGACTAGCGAACCATGAGCAGTTCTTC
d_call: -; clone_size: -; v_call: TRBV30; j_call: TRBJ1-1; cdr3_aa: CAWSQGWTEAFF; cdr3_nt: TGTGCCTGGAGTCAGGGTTGGACTGAAGCTTTCTTT
d_call: -; clone_size: -; v_call: TRBV28; j_call: TRBJ1-2; cdr3_aa: CASSRRGGDGYTF; cdr3_nt: TGTGCCAGCAGCCGCCGGGGAGGGGATGGCTACACCTTC
d_call: -; clone_size: few; v_call: TRBV7-9; j_call: TRBJ1-4; cdr3_aa: CASSLTAPNEKLFF; cdr3_nt: TGTGCCAGCAGCTTAACAGCCCCTAATGAAAAACTGTTTTTT
d_call: -; clone_size: -; v_call: TRBV7-3; j_call: TRBJ2-3; cdr3_aa: CASSLFGGTDMQYF; cdr3_nt: TGTGCCAGCAGCTTATTTGGGGGCACAGATATGCAGTATTTT
d_call: TRBD1; clone_size: -; v_call: TRBV6-5; j_call: TRBJ1-1; cdr3_aa: CASTRDRDTEAFF; cdr3_nt: TGTGCCAGCACCCGGGACAGAGACACTGAAGCTTTCTTT
d_call: -; clone_size: -; v_call: TRBV5-1; j_call: TRBJ2-7; cdr3_aa: CASSLPTYEQYF; cdr3_nt: TGCGCCAGCAGCTTGCCAACCTACGAGCAGTACTTC
d_call: TRBD1; clone_size: few; v_call: TRBV18; j_call: TRBJ2-7; cdr3_aa: CASSRTGVYEQYF; cdr3_nt: TGTGCCAGCTCACGTACAGGGGTCTACGAGCAGTACTTC
d_call: -; clone_size: -; v_call: TRBV5-4; j_call: TRBJ2-1; cdr3_aa: CASSSFFSDSSKQFF; cdr3_nt: TGTGCCAGCAGCTCTTTTTTCAGCGACTCATCTAAGCAGTTCTTC
d_call: TRBD1; clone_size: -; v_call: TRBV15; j_call: TRBJ1-2; cdr3_aa: CATSGQGVNHDGYTF; cdr3_nt: TGTGCCACCAGCGGACAGGGGGTCAACCACGACGGCTACACCTTC
d_call: -; clone_size: -; v_call: TRBV28; j_call: TRBJ2-7; cdr3_aa: CASSFPVQSEQYF; cdr3_nt: TGTGCCAGCAGTTTCCCCGTTCAATCCGAGCAGTACTTC
d_call: -; clone_size: -; v_call: TRBV19; j_call: TRBJ2-7; cdr3_aa: CARTRTNSSYEQYF; cdr3_nt: TGTGCCAGGACGCGGACTAACAGCTCCTACGAGCAGTACTTC
d_call: TRBD1; clone_size: -; v_call: TRBV7-3; j_call: TRBJ2-2; cdr3_aa: CASSLGQGNTGELFF; cdr3_nt: TGTGCCAGCAGCTTAGGACAGGGGAACACCGGGGAGCTGTTTTTT